The 13 T cell receptor beta chains below were found in one sample sequenced in a study of T cell changes during pregnancy in multiple sclerosis. Assay used: immunoSEQ multiplex PCR; TCRdb lists only in-frame clones, some missing. The profile shows approximately 100,000 clones, 85% to 95% of them singletons. The sample in question was peripheral blood, obtained in the third trimester of pregnancy. All receptors derive from a female donor with multiple sclerosis, enrolled in a pregnancy study.

The chain is built from TRBV7-6 and TRBJ2-5, with 14 bases identical to TRBD2. V lost 1 base to trimming and J lost 5 bases; unmatched junction nucleotides: 6. From germline, CDR1 is SGHVS and CDR2 FNYEAQ. CDR3 length: 17 amino acids. The CDR3 reads CASSLGGLAGAGETQYF. The CDR3 region has the DNA TGTGCCAGCAGCTTAGGGGGACTAGCGGGAGCAGGGGAGACCCAGTACTTC.

The chain employs TRBV5-1 and TRBJ2-2; D gene ambiguous. CDR1 and CDR2 from the germline V gene are SGHRS and YFSETQ. There are 13 residues in the CDR3. The V end was cut by 1 base, the J end by 5 bases, with 6 bases between. CDR3 in amino acids: CASSLSVTGELFF. The CDR3 DNA sequence: TGCGCCAGCAGCTTGTCCGTTACCGGGGAGCTGTTTTTT. Complete variable domain (other parts from reference TRBV5-1 and TRBJ2-2): KAGVTQTPRYLIKTRGQQVTLSCSPISGHRSVSWYQQTPGQGLQFLFEYFSETQRNKGNFPGRFSGRQFSNSRSEMNVSTLELGDSALYLCASSLSVTGELFFGEGSRLTVL.

This clone was detected only once. In nucleotides, the CDR3 is TGTGCCAGCAGTCCACTAGCGGGAGGGTTGGGGGAGACCCAGTACTTC. Its translation: CASSPLAGGLGETQYF. The rearrangement uses TRBV28 and TRBJ2-5; 13 bases align to TRBD2. Looked up from germline, CDR1 is MDHEN and CDR2 is SYDVKM. The ends lost 5 bases at V and 5 bases at J; junction bases unmatched: 8. The CDR3 covers 16 residues.

This clone was counted once. The chain employs TRBV2 and TRBJ1-5, with TRBD1 matching 8 bases. Germline loops: CDR1 SNHLY, CDR2 FYNNEI. Unmatched junction bases numbered 2, after V lost 6 bases and J lost 1 base. The CDR3 totals 14 residues. DNA for the CDR3: TGTGCCAGCAGGGACAGGGAGAGCAATCAGCCCCAGCATTTT. It is translated as CASRDRESNQPQHF.

This chain uses TRBV10-3 with TRBJ2-2; the match to TRBD2 covers 8 bases. Germline V gene sequence: CDR1 ENHRY, CDR2 SYGVKD. The CDR3 runs to 14 residues. Trimming at V came to 7 bases and at J to 1 base, leaving 2 bases not matched to a gene. CDR3 sequence reads: CAIKAGGNTGELFF. Written as DNA, the CDR3 is TGTGCCATCAAGGCGGGAGGGAACACCGGGGAGCTGTTTTTT.

This chain links TRBV4-3 with TRBJ2-7, with 10 positions matching TRBD1. The CDR3 length is 15 residues. Trimming took 1 base from V and 7 from J; bases not matched to a gene: 7. Germline CDR1 and CDR2: LGHNA and YSLEER. This chain's CDR3 is CASSQVWTGGLEQYF. For the CDR3, the DNA is TGCGCCAGCAGCCAAGTTTGGACAGGGGGTTTGGAGCAGTACTTC.

This clone came up once. This rearrangement joins TRBV29-1 to TRBJ2-2, with 7 bases matching TRBD1. The CDR3 totals 15 residues. V lost 0 bases, J lost 4 bases, and 5 bases stayed unmatched. Per germline, CDR1 SQVTM and CDR2 ANQGSEA. CDR3 region: CSVEEKGAGTGELFF. In nucleotides, the CDR3 is TGCAGCGTTGAAGAGAAGGGGGCCGGCACCGGGGAGCTGTTTTTT.

The genes are TRBV15 and TRBJ2-3; D uncertain. V dropped 5 bases and J dropped 2 bases, with 11 bases sitting between them. The CDR3 runs to 14 residues. Germline V gene lookup returns CDR1 LNHNV and CDR2 YYDKDF (reference sequence). CDR3 amino acids: CATSFQAHTDTQYF. DNA of the CDR3: TGTGCCACCAGCTTTCAGGCTCACACAGATACGCAGTATTTT.

This clone was detected only once. The chain uses TRBV29-1 and TRBJ1-2, with D maybe TRBD1 (6 bases). V dropped 1 base and J dropped 5 bases, with 17 bases sitting between them. Germline V gene data show CDR1 as SQVTM and CDR2 as ANQGSEA. The CDR3 is 15 residues long. In DNA, the CDR3 is TGCAGCGTTGAAGGGGCGGGGCGGGGGGCTTATGGCTACACCTTC. This encodes CSVEGAGRGAYGYTF.

The chain has TRBV6-6 and TRBJ2-1; 10 nucleotides agree with TRBD1. V shed 4 bases, J shed 5 bases, and the junction held 5 bases outside the gene matches. Germline lookup yields CDR1 MNHNY and CDR2 SVGAGI (reference sequence). There are 15 residues in the CDR3. CDR3 DNA: TGTGCCAGCAGTTTCGGGGGACAGGGGAACAATGAGCAGTTCTTC. Its translation: CASSFGGQGNNEQFF.

The rearrangement uses TRBV29-1 and TRBJ2-1; 14 bases map to TRBD2. Trimming took 0 bases from V and 2 from J; bases not matched to a gene: 18. This CDR3 contains 22 residues. CDR1 SQVTM and CDR2 ANQGSEA come from the germline V gene. CDR3 residues: CSVEDEGKGSGLAGGAYNEQFF. For the CDR3, the DNA is TGCAGCGTTGAAGATGAGGGGAAAGGATCAGGACTAGCGGGAGGAGCCTACAATGAGCAGTTCTTC.

This clone was recorded only once. This chain uses TRBV28 with TRBJ2-5, with 8 bases identical to TRBD2. Per germline, CDR1 MDHEN and CDR2 SYDVKM. The CDR3 runs 13 residues. The V and J ends lost 4 bases and 5 bases, in that order; junction bases with no gene match: 3. CDR3 bases: TGTGCCAGCAGTTACCAGCGGGAGGAGACCCAGTACTTC. Its protein product is CASSYQREETQYF.

This clone was recorded once. The chain links TRBV27 to TRBJ2-1, with 8 bases matching TRBD2. This CDR3 has 15 residues. The V gene end was trimmed by 7 bases and the J gene end by 3 bases; junction bases not matched to a gene: 8. The germline V gene encodes CDR1 MNHEY and CDR2 SMNVEV (reference sequence). CDR3 sequence: CASTLSGRGYNEQFF. The CDR3 DNA reads as TGTGCCAGCACCTTGAGCGGGAGAGGCTACAATGAGCAGTTCTTC.